The clone carrying this TCR beta chain appeared many times. Its antigen remains unknown. Trimming cost V 1 base and J 8 bases; bases outside gene matches: 8. Germline V gene data show CDR1 as SGHRS and CDR2 as YFSETQ. The CDR3 totals 17 residues. This sample was included in a study of T-cell reconstitution after alpha-beta-depleted transplantation in children. Study conclusions and caveats: The authors attributed T-cell counts and diversity one year after transplant mostly to newly produced T cells. Surviving recipient T cells and thymic progenitors produced the high day-60 TCRbeta diversity seen in some patients. Where alpha-beta T cells came from about two months after transplant was reportedly several hundred expanded graft clones.

Library preparation (for TCRbeta) was performed with unique molecular identifiers. MiXCR, applied by TCRdb to the PCR reads, yields one record per CDR3 protein. The sample records 250,000 to 300,000 distinct CDR3 sequences, around 7.1% being singletons. This sample comprised peripheral blood, obtained 360 days after TCRalphabeta/CD19-depleted stem cell transplant. This receptor was taken from a female patient aged 2 to 10 who had a stem cell transplant for Fanconi anemia, so the T cells may come from the graft donor. V usage is TRBV5-1 and J usage is TRBJ2-1; TRBD2 matches 14 bases. CDR3 loop: CASSLPRGLAGVYEQFF. CDR3 in DNA: TGCGCCAGCAGCTTGCCCCGGGGACTAGCGGGAGTTTATGAGCAGTTCTTC.